This T cell receptor beta chain is drawn from a study of tumor and adjacent non-tumor tissue in lung cancer. Germline V CDR1 and CDR2: MNHEY, SVGEGT. The CDR3 extends over 13 amino acids. This sample's RNA came from whole unsorted tissue. Distant lung tissue was collected more than 3 cm away from the tumor edge. Comment on this clonotype: Its matching antigen is unknown. Compared with germline, one end of the junction differs, possibly owing to a read error.

Whole-study results and caveats: Shorter survival was associated with higher TCR diversity in tumors. In normal lung, the top 100 clones were significantly more dominant than in tumor. Tumor tissue had significantly higher TCR diversity than normal lung.

TCRbeta libraries were built with three rounds of nested PCR, modified from ARM-PCR. TCRdb reprocessed the multiplex PCR reads with MiXCR, giving one entry per CDR3 protein. The table has roughly 120,000 distinct CDR3 sequences, about 61% seen once. Sequencing was performed on distant non-tumor lung tissue. The V call is TRBV6-2 or TRBV6-3, the J call TRBJ2-2, with 7 bases that match TRBD1. This TCR was sampled from a man aged 55 to 70 with non-small cell lung cancer. The CDR3 sequence: CASLGQNAGELSF. The CDR3 region has the DNA TGTGCCAGCTTGGGACAGAACGCCGGGGAGCTGTCTTTT.